Following are 15 T cell receptor beta chains from one sample sequenced in a study of molecular identifiers for immune sequencing clone quantification. Each CDR3 protein is one row after TCRdb ran MiXCR on the PCR reads. The sample holds approximately 90,000 distinct CDR3 sequences, more than 20% seen once. Material: naive CD8+ T cells from blood, with Jurkat cell RNA spiked in. Subset in this sample: FACS-sorted CD8+CD4-CCR7+CD45RA+ naive T cells. The receptor set was obtained from a human donor in good health. Some libraries in this study had Jurkat cell RNA spiked in.

This clonotype was observed at least ten times. The chain joins TRBV9 to TRBJ2-3; 7 bases align to TRBD2. Per germline, CDR1 SGDLS and CDR2 YYNGEE. The CDR3 totals 13 residues. J gave up 3 bases and V 4 bases, and 2 bases lay outside the gene matches. The CDR3 spells CASSQAGTDTQYF. Written as DNA, the CDR3 is TGTGCCAGCAGCCAAGCGGGGACAGATACGCAGTATTTT.

Ten or more counts support this clonotype. The V call is TRBV20-1, the J call TRBJ2-3; D unclear. The CDR3 length is 14 residues. With 0 bases removed from V and 0 bases from J, the gap between germline ends came to 7 bases. CDR1 and CDR2 from the germline V gene are DFQATT and SNEGSKA (reference sequence). The CDR3 DNA reads as TGCAGTGCTAGAGATGATACAAGCACAGATACGCAGTATTTT. Translating it yields CSARDDTSTDTQYF.

As regards this clonotype: This may come from a read error, since a much larger clone is one base off. The chain links TRBV7-9 to TRBJ2-2; D is perhaps TRBD2 (5 bases). Germline V gives CDR1 SEHNR, CDR2 FQNEAQ (reference sequence). The CDR3 spans 11 residues. CDR3 sequence reads: CASSSAGELLF. Here the CDR3 DNA reads TGTGCCAGCAGCTCTGCCGGGGAGCTGTTATTT.

About this clonotype itself: At one boundary the junction diverges from the germline segment, which might be a read error. The gene calls are TRBV7-2 and TRBJ2-5; no definite D call. The CDR3 is made up of 14 amino acids. The germline gives CDR1 SGHTA, CDR2 FQGNSA. In DNA form, the CDR3 reads TGTGCCGGCAGCTTAGATCTACGCCAAGAGACCCAGTACTTC. It yields the protein CAGSLDLRQETQYF.

This clonotype was seen only a few times. This chain joins TRBV9 and TRBJ2-1; the D gene is possibly TRBD1 (6 bases). This CDR3 comprises 12 residues. Trimming took 1 base from V and 10 from J, leaving 9 bases between them. Germline V gene lookup returns CDR1 SGDLS and CDR2 YYNGEE. The CDR3 sequence is CASSVSRGEQFF. CDR3 nucleotide sequence: TGTGCCAGCAGCGTAAGTAGGGGGGAGCAGTTCTTC.

The CDR3 sequence: CASSSVVGFSGKSYEQYF. CDR3 nucleotides: TGTGCCAGCAGTTCCGTTGTTGGTTTTAGCGGGAAATCCTACGAGCAGTACTTC. The V call is TRBV6-5, the J call TRBJ2-7; TRBD2 matches at 8 bases. Per germline, CDR1 MNHEY and CDR2 SVGAGI. The CDR3 loop spans 18 amino acids. J lost 1 base, V lost 4 bases, and 15 bases had no gene match.

This clonotype showed up many times. The rearrangement uses TRBV7-8 and TRBJ1-1; D might be TRBD1 (5 bases). V lost 4 bases and J 7 bases, leaving 16 bases between the germline ends. The CDR3 is 14 residues long. Germline lookup yields CDR1 SGHVS and CDR2 FQNEAQ. The CDR3 spells CASSSTTEGIEAFF. CDR3 DNA sequence: TGTGCCAGCAGCTCTACGACAGAGGGTATTGAAGCTTTCTTT.

In its sample, this clonotype was seen many times. The CDR3, as DNA: TGTGCCAGCAGTCCCCGTTTGGGCACCTATAATTCACCCCTCCACTTT. It yields the protein CASSPRLGTYNSPLHF. The rearrangement joins TRBV27 to TRBJ1-6; D is unresolved. Germline V CDR1 and CDR2: MNHEY, SMNVEV (reference sequence). The CDR3 contains 16 residues. V was clipped by 5 bases and J by 2 bases, with 13 bases between them.

Comments on this clonotype: A much larger clone sits a single nucleotide away, making a read error possible. V gene TRBV4-1 combines with J gene TRBJ1-1, with D perhaps TRBD1 (6 bases). Germline CDR1 and CDR2: MGHRA and YSYEKL. Trimming removed 4 bases from V and 1 base from J, with 19 bases in between. The CDR3 has 17 amino acids. The chain's CDR3 is CASSLLDSLGRNTEAFF. The CDR3 bases are TGCGCCAGCAGCCTACTGGACAGCCTGGGTAGGAACACTGAAGCTTTCTTT.

This clonotype was observed a handful of times. V and J are TRBV5-6 and TRBJ2-7, with 8 bases identical to TRBD1. CDR3 length: 14 amino acids. From germline, CDR1 is SGHDT and CDR2 YYEEEE. Trimming at V came to 3 bases and at J to 2 bases, leaving 4 bases not matched to a gene. The CDR3 DNA reads as TGTGCCAGCAGCTGGGGACAGGAAGCCTACGAGCAGTACTTC. This codes for CASSWGQEAYEQYF.

This clonotype was detected many times. J is TRBJ2-5 and V is TRBV5-1, with TRBD2 matching 7 bases. V was pared by 0 bases and J by 4 bases, with 6 bases of the junction left unmatched. From germline, CDR1 is SGHRS and CDR2 YFSETQ. The CDR3 is 15 residues long. CDR3 coding DNA: TGCGCCAGCAGCTTGGCGCAGCGGGGTGGAGAGACCCAGTACTTC. It yields the protein CASSLAQRGGETQYF.

This sequence joins TRBV29-1 and TRBJ2-3, with TRBD2 matching over 8 bases. Trimming cost V 2 bases and J 10 bases; bases outside gene matches: 14. CDR1 is SQVTM, CDR2 ANQGSEA, per germline. The CDR3 length is 15 residues. The DNA for the CDR3 is TGCAGCGTTGAATTAGGGCGGGGGGCTAGACATGCGCAGTATTTT. Translation: CSVELGRGARHAQYF.

Many counts were recorded for this clonotype. The chain has TRBV7-2 and TRBJ2-7, with 12 bases matching TRBD1. The V segment lost 4 bases and the J segment 7 bases; nucleotides outside the gene matches: 8. CDR1 is SGHTA and CDR2 is FQGNSA in the germline V gene. The CDR3 has 15 residues. CDR3 sequence: CASSYPGTGGEEQYF. The CDR3 region has the DNA TGTGCCAGCAGCTACCCCGGGACAGGGGGCGAGGAGCAGTACTTC. Full variable domain (remainder filled in from reference TRBV7-2 and TRBJ2-7): GAGVSQSPSNKVTEKGKDVELRCDPISGHTALYWYRQSLGQGLEFLIYFQGNSAPDKSGLPSDRFSAERTGGSVSTLTIQRTQQEDSAVYLCASSYPGTGGEEQYFGPGTRLTVT.

Only a few counts were recorded for this clonotype. A much larger clone differs from this one at a single base, so this may be a read error. A read error is likely, as this CDR3 ends without the conserved phenylalanine or tryptophan. The chain couples TRBV6-2 or TRBV6-3 to TRBJ1-5; 9 bases line up with TRBD1. The CDR3 has 14 amino acids. The V segment lost 8 bases and the J segment 5 bases; nucleotides outside the gene matches: 7. Germline lookup yields CDR1 MNHEY and CDR2 SVGEGT. Here the CDR3 reads CASRRTGADQPQHS. The CDR3 nucleotides are TGTGCCAGCCGCCGGACAGGGGCCGATCAGCCCCAGCATTCT.

This clonotype appeared many times. This chain connects TRBV9 to TRBJ1-3, with D unclear. V was clipped by 3 bases and J by 1 base, with 8 bases between them. In germline, CDR1 is SGDLS, CDR2 YYNGEE. The CDR3 is made up of 14 amino acids. CDR3 amino acids: CASSEAGSGNTIYF. CDR3 nucleotides: TGTGCCAGCAGCGAGGCAGGATCTGGAAACACCATATATTTT.